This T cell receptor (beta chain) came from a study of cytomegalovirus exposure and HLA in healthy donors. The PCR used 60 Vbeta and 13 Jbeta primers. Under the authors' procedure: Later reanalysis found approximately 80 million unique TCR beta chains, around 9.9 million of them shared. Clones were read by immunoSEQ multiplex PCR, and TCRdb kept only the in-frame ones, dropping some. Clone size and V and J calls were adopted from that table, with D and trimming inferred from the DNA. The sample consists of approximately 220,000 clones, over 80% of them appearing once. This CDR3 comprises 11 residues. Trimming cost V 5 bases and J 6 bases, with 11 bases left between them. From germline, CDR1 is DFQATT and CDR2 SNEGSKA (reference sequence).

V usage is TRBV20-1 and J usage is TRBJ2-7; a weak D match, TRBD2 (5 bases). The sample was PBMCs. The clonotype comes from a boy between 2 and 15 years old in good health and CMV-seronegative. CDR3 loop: CSASRAGEQYF. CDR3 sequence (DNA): TGCAGTGCTTCAAGGGCGGGCGAGCAGTACTTC.